Listed here are 6 T cell receptor beta chains from one sample, sequenced in a study of CD8 T cells in ankylosing spondylitis. TCRdb called the 5' RACE reads again in MiXCR, with one record for every CDR3 protein. Among more than 150,000 distinct CDR3 sequences listed, 11% were seen once. Sample: blood, either unsorted or a sorted T cell fraction (not recorded which). These receptors all come from a male donor with ankylosing spondylitis or in good health (not recorded which).

This clonotype was seen many times. The V call is TRBV10-2, the J call TRBJ1-1; the match to TRBD1 covers 7 bases. CDR3 length: 15 amino acids. Trimming took 6 bases from V and 1 from J; bases not matched to a gene: 8. Germline CDR1 is WSHSY and CDR2 is SAAADI. The CDR3 region has the DNA TGCGCCAGCAGAGATACAGGGGTTCGGAACACTGAAGCTTTCTTT. The encoded protein is CASRDTGVRNTEAFF.

This clonotype showed up many times. V gene TRBV29-1 combines with J gene TRBJ2-7; 12 bases fit TRBD2. V shed 2 bases, J shed 4 bases, and the junction held 9 bases outside the gene matches. CDR3 length: 16 amino acids. Germline CDR1 is SQVTM and CDR2 is ANQGSEA. CDR3 sequence (DNA): TGCAGCGTTGAATTATCCCTAGCGGGGGGGCGTTACGAGCAGTACTTC. Translation: CSVELSLAGGRYEQYF.

The rearrangement joins TRBV20-1 to TRBJ2-7, with 13 bases identical to TRBD2. Germline V gene lookup returns CDR1 DFQATT and CDR2 SNEGSKA (reference sequence). There are 15 residues in the CDR3. V lost 3 bases to trimming and J lost 4 bases; unmatched junction nucleotides: 6. CDR3 loop: CSARGTSGRGYEQYF. The CDR3 DNA reads TGCAGTGCTAGGGGTACTAGCGGGAGGGGATACGAGCAGTACTTC.

This clonotype was observed a handful of times. The chain combines TRBV6-5 with TRBJ1-6, with TRBD1 matching over 7 bases. The germline V gene has CDR1 MNHEY and CDR2 SVGAGI. CDR3 length: 17 amino acids. Trimming cost V 6 bases and J 2 bases; bases outside gene matches: 10. The CDR3 DNA is TGTGCCAGCAGCCTAGGGGGCCGGAGCACCTATAATTCACCCCTCCACTTT. Its translation: CASSLGGRSTYNSPLHF.

This clonotype was seen more than once but under ten times. The chain carries TRBV7-8 and TRBJ2-3; tentative D call: TRBD2 (6 bases). Germline assignment: CDR1 SGHVS and CDR2 FQNEAQ. Trimming cost V 5 bases and J 2 bases, with 17 bases left between them. This CDR3 is built from 16 residues. The CDR3 is CASSPMRGYNTDTQYF. CDR3 coding DNA: TGTGCCAGCAGCCCTATGCGGGGCTACAACACAGATACGCAGTATTTT.

In its sample, this clonotype was seen many times. The chain carries TRBV27 and TRBJ2-3, with 7 nucleotides matching TRBD1. This CDR3 contains 16 residues. Germline V gene data show CDR1 as MNHEY and CDR2 as SMNVEV (reference sequence). Trimming took 3 bases from V and 2 from J; bases not matched to a gene: 8. Here the CDR3 DNA reads TGTGCCAGCAGTTTGCTTCTGAGGGGGCCCACAGATACGCAGTATTTT. As protein: CASSLLLRGPTDTQYF.